This entry lists 4 T cell receptor beta chains sequenced from one sample in a study of T cell changes during pregnancy in multiple sclerosis. Clones were sequenced by immunoSEQ multiplex PCR, and TCRdb holds only the in-frame ones, with some missing. The top ten clones hold 0.75% to 0.95% of a sample with about 99,000 clones, roughly 92% of them seen once. Sequenced material: peripheral blood, taken after pregnancy. These receptors were collected from a female donor with multiple sclerosis, enrolled in a pregnancy study.

The rearrangement joins TRBV2 to TRBJ1-5, with D possibly matching TRBD1 (6 bases). Germline V gene lookup returns CDR1 SNHLY and CDR2 FYNNEI. Trimming took 6 bases from V and 0 from J, leaving 18 bases between them. The CDR3 covers 17 residues. This CDR3 reads CASRGEGGPLSNQPQHF. CDR3 DNA: TGTGCCAGCAGAGGGGAGGGGGGGCCTCTTAGCAATCAGCCCCAGCATTTT. Combining the CDR3 with reference TRBV2 and TRBJ1-5 gives the whole variable domain EPEVTQTPSHQVTQMGQEVILRCVPISNHLYFYWYRQILGQKVEFLVSFYNNEISEKSEIFDDQFSVERPDGSNFTLKIRSTKLEDSAMYFCASRGEGGPLSNQPQHFGDGTRLSIL.

The chain uses TRBV19 and TRBJ2-1; 11 bases are shared with TRBD2. Looked up from germline, CDR1 is LNHDA and CDR2 is SQIVND (reference sequence). The V segment lost 5 bases and the J segment 7 bases; nucleotides outside the gene matches: 7. The CDR3 consists of 15 residues. The CDR3 region is CASSYLAGGKNEQFF. The CDR3 nucleotides are TGTGCCAGTAGTTATCTAGCGGGGGGTAAAAATGAGCAGTTCTTC.

The chain employs TRBV2 and TRBJ2-7; 7 bases agree with TRBD1. V shed 4 bases and J 4 bases; nucleotides not matched to a gene: 7. Germline-derived CDR1 and CDR2 are SNHLY and FYNNEI. This CDR3 is built from 14 residues. The DNA for the CDR3 is TGTGCCAGCAGTGTCGGCAGGGGGTTATACGAGCAGTACTTC. It encodes CASSVGRGLYEQYF.

The J gene is TRBJ1-5, the V gene TRBV19; 7 bases fit TRBD1. V gave up 10 bases and J gave up 3 bases; unmatched junction bases: 6. Germline V gives CDR1 LNHDA, CDR2 SQIVND (reference sequence). This CDR3 has 13 residues. CDR3 loop: CATSGQINQPQHF. Written as DNA, the CDR3 is TGTGCCACCTCGGGACAGATCAATCAGCCCCAGCATTTT.